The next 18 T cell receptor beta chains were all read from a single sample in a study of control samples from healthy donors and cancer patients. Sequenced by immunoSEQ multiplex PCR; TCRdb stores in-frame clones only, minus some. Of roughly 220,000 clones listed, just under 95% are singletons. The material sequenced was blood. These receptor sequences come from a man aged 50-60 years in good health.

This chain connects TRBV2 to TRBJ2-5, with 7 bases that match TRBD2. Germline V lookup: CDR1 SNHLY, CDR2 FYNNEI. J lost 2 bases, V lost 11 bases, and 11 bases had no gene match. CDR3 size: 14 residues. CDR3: CACQSGTTQETQYF. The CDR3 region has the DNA TGTGCCTGCCAATCCGGGACTACTCAAGAGACCCAGTACTTC.

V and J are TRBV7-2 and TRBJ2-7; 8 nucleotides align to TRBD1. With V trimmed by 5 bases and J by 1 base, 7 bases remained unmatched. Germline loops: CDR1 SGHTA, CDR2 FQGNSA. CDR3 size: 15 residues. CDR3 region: CASSHGTGASYEQYF. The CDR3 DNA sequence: TGTGCCAGCAGCCACGGGACAGGAGCTTCCTACGAGCAGTACTTC.

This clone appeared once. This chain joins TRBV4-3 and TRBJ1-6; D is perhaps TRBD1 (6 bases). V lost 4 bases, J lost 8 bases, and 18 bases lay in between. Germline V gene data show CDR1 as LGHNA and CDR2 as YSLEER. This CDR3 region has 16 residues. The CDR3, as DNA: TGCGCCAGCAGCCTTGCGGGTCACAAGGGGGATTCACCCCTCCACTTT. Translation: CASSLAGHKGDSPLHF.

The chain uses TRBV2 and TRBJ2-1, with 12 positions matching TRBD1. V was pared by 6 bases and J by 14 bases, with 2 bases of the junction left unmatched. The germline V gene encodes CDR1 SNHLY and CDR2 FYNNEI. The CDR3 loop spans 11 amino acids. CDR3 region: CASRGQGAKFF. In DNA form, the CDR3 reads TGTGCCAGCAGGGGACAGGGGGCTAAGTTCTTC.

The CDR3 nucleotides read TGTGCCAGCAGCCAGGGGTTGGGTGAAAAACTGTTTTTT. Translating it yields CASSQGLGEKLFF. The rearrangement uses TRBV12-3 or TRBV12-4 and TRBJ1-4, with a tentative D call TRBD1 (6 bases). V was clipped by 6 bases and J by 7 bases, with 12 bases between them. The CDR3 extends over 13 amino acids.

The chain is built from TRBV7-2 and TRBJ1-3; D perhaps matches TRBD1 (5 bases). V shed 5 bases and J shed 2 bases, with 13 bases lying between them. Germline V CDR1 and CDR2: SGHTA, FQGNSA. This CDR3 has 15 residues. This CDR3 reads CASSQSGRTGNTIYF. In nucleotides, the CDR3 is TGTGCCAGCAGCCAGTCAGGGAGAACTGGAAACACCATATATTTT.

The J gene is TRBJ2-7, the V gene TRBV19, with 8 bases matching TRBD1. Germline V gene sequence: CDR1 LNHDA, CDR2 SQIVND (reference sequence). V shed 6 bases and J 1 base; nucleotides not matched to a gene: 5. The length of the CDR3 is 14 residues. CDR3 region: CASSGTGQSYEQYF. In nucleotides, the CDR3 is TGTGCCAGTAGCGGGACAGGACAGTCCTACGAGCAGTACTTC.

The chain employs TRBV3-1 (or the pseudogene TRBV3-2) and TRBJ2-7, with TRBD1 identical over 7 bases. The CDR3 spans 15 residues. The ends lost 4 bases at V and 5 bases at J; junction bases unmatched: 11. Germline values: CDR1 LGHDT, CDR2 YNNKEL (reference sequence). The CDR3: CASSPRDRESDEQYF. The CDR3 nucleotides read TGTGCCAGCAGCCCAAGAGACAGGGAATCGGACGAGCAGTACTTC.

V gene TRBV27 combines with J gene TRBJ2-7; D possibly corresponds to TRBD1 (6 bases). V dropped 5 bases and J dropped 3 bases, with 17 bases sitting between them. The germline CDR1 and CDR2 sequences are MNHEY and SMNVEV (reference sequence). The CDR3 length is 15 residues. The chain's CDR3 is CASSPSGVFLYEQYF. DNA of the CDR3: TGTGCCAGCAGTCCGTCAGGGGTTTTCCTCTACGAGCAGTACTTC.

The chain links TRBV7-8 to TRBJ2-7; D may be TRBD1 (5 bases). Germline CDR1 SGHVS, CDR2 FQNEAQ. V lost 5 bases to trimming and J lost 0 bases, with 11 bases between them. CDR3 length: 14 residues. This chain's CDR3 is CASSQDRNSYEQYV. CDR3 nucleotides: TGTGCCAGCAGCCAAGACAGAAACTCCTACGAGCAGTACGTC.

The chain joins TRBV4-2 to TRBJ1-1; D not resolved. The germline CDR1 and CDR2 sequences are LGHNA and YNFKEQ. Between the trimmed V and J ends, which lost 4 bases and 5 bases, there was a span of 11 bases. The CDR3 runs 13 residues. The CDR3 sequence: CASSRMVETEAFF. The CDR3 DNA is TGTGCCAGCAGCCGGATGGTAGAAACTGAAGCTTTCTTT.

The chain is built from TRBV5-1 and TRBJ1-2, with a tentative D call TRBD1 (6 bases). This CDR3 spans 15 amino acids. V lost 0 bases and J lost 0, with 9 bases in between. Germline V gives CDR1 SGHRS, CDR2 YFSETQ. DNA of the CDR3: TGCGCCAGCAGCTTGGTAGCAGGGGCTAACTATGGCTACACCTTC. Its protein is CASSLVAGANYGYTF.

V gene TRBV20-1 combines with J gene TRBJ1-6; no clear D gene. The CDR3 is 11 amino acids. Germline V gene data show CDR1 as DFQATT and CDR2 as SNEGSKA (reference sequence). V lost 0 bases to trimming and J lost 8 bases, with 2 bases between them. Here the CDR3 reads CSAREDSPLHF. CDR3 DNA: TGCAGTGCTAGAGAGGATTCACCCCTCCACTTT.

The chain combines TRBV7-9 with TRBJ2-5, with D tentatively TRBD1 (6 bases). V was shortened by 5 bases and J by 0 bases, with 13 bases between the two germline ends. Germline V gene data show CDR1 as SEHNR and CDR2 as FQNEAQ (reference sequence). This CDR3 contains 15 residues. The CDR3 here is CASSLGQLYQETQYF. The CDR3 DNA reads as TGTGCCAGCAGCCTGGGACAATTGTACCAAGAGACCCAGTACTTC.

Written as DNA, the CDR3 is TGTGCCAGCAGTTACGGACAGGGGCCGGACGAGCAGTACTTC. The encoded protein is CASSYGQGPDEQYF. The V call is TRBV6-5, the J call TRBJ2-7; 9 bases are shared with TRBD1. This CDR3 comprises 14 residues. Germline CDR1 reads MNHEY; CDR2 reads SVGAGI. V dropped 2 bases and J dropped 5; count of bases not matched to a gene: 4.

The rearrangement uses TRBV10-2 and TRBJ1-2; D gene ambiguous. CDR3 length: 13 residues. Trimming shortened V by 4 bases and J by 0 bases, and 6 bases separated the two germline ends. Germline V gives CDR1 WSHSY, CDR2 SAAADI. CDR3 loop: CASSGGTNYGYTF. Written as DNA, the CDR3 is TGCGCCAGCAGTGGGGGTACTAACTATGGCTACACCTTC.

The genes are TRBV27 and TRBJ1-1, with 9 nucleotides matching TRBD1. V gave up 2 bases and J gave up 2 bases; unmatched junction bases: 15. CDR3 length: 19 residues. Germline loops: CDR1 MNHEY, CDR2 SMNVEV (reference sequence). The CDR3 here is CASSLGPPRTGAGNTEAFF. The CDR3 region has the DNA TGTGCCAGCAGTTTAGGACCCCCCCGGACAGGGGCGGGTAACACTGAAGCTTTCTTT.

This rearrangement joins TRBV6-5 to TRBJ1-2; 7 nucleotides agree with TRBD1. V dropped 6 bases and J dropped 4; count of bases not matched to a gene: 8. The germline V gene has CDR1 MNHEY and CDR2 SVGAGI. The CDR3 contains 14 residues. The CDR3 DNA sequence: TGTGCCAGCAGGACAGGGCTTAACACCTATGGCTACACCTTC. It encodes CASRTGLNTYGYTF.